The sequence of this T cell receptor beta chain was determined in a study of cytomegalovirus exposure and HLA in healthy donors (dated 2017 in TCRdb). Notes on the research overall: An earlier analysis of approximately 550 of the donors reported about 290 Gb of sequence data and around 120 million unique TCR beta sequences from approximately 180 million T cells. Rather than drawing on any new phenotypic data, the later analysis identified candidate immune exposures from TCR beta sequences and the way those sequences occurred across donors. In a later genetic analysis, genome-wide SNP genotypes for about 60% of the 666 donors were used, and that subset was treated as a discovery cohort. Of the roughly 390 genotyped donors, roughly 80% were placed in the genetic ancestry cluster associated with self-reported Caucasian donors. An early release covering over 500 HLA-typed donors comprised 250 to 350 gigabases of sequencing data and tens of millions of unique TCR sequences. The number of donors typed differed by locus, with roughly 620-640 for A, B, C, DRB1 and DQB1, approximately 500 for DQA1, 606 for DPA1, and 400 to 490 for DPB1. Across some 400 genotyped donors of the cohort, an average of about 240,000 unique TCR beta nucleotide sequences per donor were sequenced, and roughly 17% of those sequences were non-productive. All discovery cohort repertoires had been generated using a single sequencing platform. Both class I and class II loci were covered by HLA typing, at four-digit resolution. The study aimed to test whether signatures of past pathogen exposure could be identified by cataloging public T cell receptors. High-throughput TCR immunosequencing, statistical association of individual TCRs with disease status, and machine learning were combined to predict cytomegalovirus infection status. In an earlier analysis of 500 to 650 of the donors, high-throughput TCR beta sequencing was used to judge whether each TCR beta V gene segment behaved as functional or pseudogenic. Donor age, sex, ethnicity and CMV serostatus were compiled alongside the repertoire data. A later analysis re-examined previously published TCR beta repertoires from 600 to 700 donors and added high-resolution HLA genotyping to investigate patterns of TCR occurrence. The study profiled the T cell repertoires of 500 to 800 subjects by immunosequencing and related them to cytomegalovirus serostatus. Along with the approximately 700-subject first cohort, a separate validation cohort of around 110 different subjects was used. Because of strong linkage in the cohort, a handful of DR-DQ haplotypes were treated as single units for association and clustering.

Receptor libraries were prepared by the immunoSEQ multiplex PCR assay. A mixture of 60 forward primers for TCR Vbeta segments and 13 reverse primers for TCR Jbeta segments was used in the multiplex PCR. Amplification of the CDR3 region of rearranged TCR beta genes was performed with a multiplex PCR assay on genomic DNA. The amplified TCR beta libraries were sequenced on the Illumina HiSeq System as 87-base-pair reads. The paper's data handling went like this. A later analysis tallied roughly 78 million unique TCR beta chains across the 666 repertoires, and approximately 12 million of those chains were shared by two or more donors. A nearest-neighbor algorithm error-corrected the raw reads and collapsed the reads into unique sequences, merging closely related sequences to remove PCR and sequencing errors. To assign V, D and J gene segments, CDR3 sequences were aligned to IMGT reference sequences. Each retained sequence needed at least a six-nucleotide match to both a V gene segment and a J gene segment. Rearrangements were called productive when the CDR3 lacked stop codons and stayed in frame with V and J; all others were non-productive. CDR3 was defined by IMGT convention, running from the second conserved V-encoded cysteine to the conserved J-encoded phenylalanine. Sequences without an unambiguous match to a single V gene segment were excluded from the earlier analysis of approximately 600 of the donors. In an earlier analysis of 587 of the donors, a V segment was called functional when productive rearrangements were above 56.7%, and segregating when the standard deviation between donors exceeded 5%. A statistical classification framework was developed to diagnose cytomegalovirus status using the catalog of TCR beta chain sequences. A later analysis assigned V and J genes by comparing TCR nucleotide sequences with IMGT/GENE-DB human TR gene sequences. A later analysis assigned CDR3 sequences and most-parsimonious VDJ recombination scenarios with the TCRdist pipeline. In a later analysis, every TCR beta chain was defined by the combination of its CDR3 amino acid sequence and its V-gene family, and reads without a unique V-gene family were dropped. As a way to deal with suspected cross-contamination and a sequencing artifact, a later analysis dropped nearly 600 nucleotide sequences that were highly shared and had low generation probability. A later analysis calculated a clonal expansion index for each public chain from normalized within-repertoire ranks of inferred template counts. A later analysis computed generation probabilities with a VDJ recombination model fitted to out-of-frame rearrangements, and checked the results against IGoR. In a later analysis, hypergeometric tests were used to score TCR-TCR, TCR-HLA and TCR-CMV co-occurrence, with a repertoire-size bias correction applied to TCR pairs. A later analysis estimated false discovery rates by permuting HLA or CMV assignments 20 times. In a later analysis, co-occurring TCRs were grouped using DBSCAN, with TCRdist sequence similarity added in when clustering inside HLA-allele-positive subsets. Co-occurrence clustering excluded repertoires with fewer than 30,000 or more than 120,000 public chains, plus five with anomalous nucleotide sharing. What TCRdb holds here is the immuneACCESS table cut down to in-frame rearrangements. Part of the clones is not present; checked against another copy, under half of the missing clones reflect an unresolved V gene, and the others are unexplained. The V and J calls and clone size come from that table; D and trimming were worked out from the DNA. In this sample the table shows about 130,000 clones, about 74% of which occur a single time. The ten largest clones take up 3.5% to 5% of the sample.

General conclusions and limits of the study: Because HLA typing was missing for some donors at each locus, association tests included only the typed subset. In both the original and validation cohorts, the classifier was reported to diagnose cytomegalovirus status with high specificity and sensitivity. The study listed 150 to 200 TCR beta chains as associated with cytomegalovirus. Some IMGT-functional V segments, including TRBV6-2 and TRBV6-3, could not be distinguished by the 87-base-pair reads and were therefore excluded. V-gene and J-gene trimming of TCR beta chains was associated with a missense DCLRE1C variant in a later genetic analysis, and the association was replicated in an independent cohort. For the cohort, immune exposure information was limited to CMV serostatus. Broadly in line with IMGT annotations, most TCR beta V segments showed up in productive rearrangements about 90% or about 30% of the time in an earlier analysis of 587 of the donors. Compared with equally common non-associated chains, HLA-associated TCR beta chains in a later analysis were more clonally expanded and had lower generation probabilities. A later analysis found that most CMV-associated TCR beta chains appeared HLA-restricted, with HLA associations seemingly driven largely by CMV exposure. Because counts were too low, seventeen rarely observed V segments, including chromosome 9 orphons, were left out of the earlier analysis of roughly 600 of the donors. A group of highly shared sequence variants was considered likely to be a technical artifact of the sequencing pipeline. Linkage disequilibrium might explain the correlated functional status among segregating V segments, but an unknown experimental factor could not be excluded. Only TCR beta chains were sequenced in this cohort, and the absence of alpha or paired-chain data limited detectable features. When HLA alleles, especially DR and DQ, strongly co-occurred, attributing TCR associations to individual alleles was difficult. A later analysis reported that several top co-occurrence clusters appeared linked to parvovirus B19, influenza, CMV and Epstein-Barr virus. A further reported finding was that TCR beta sequences accurately predicted the HLA-A and HLA-B alleles for most subjects in the first cohort. Most TCR sequences were observed very rarely across donors, whereas some public TCRs were present in many individuals. In a later analysis, 16,951 TCR beta sequences were associated with specific HLA alleles at a false discovery rate of 0.05. The presence/absence analyses assumed that sequencing depth was roughly uniform across donors, and that assumption may not be true. The authors suggested that the approach could potentially be generalized to other disease states and immunological phenotypes. In vitro tests confirmed that a few of the cytomegalovirus-associated TCR beta chains recognize cytomegalovirus antigens. In a later genetic analysis, fewer N-insertions in productive TCRs were reported among donors in an Asian-associated ancestry cluster than the roughly 640-donor mean. In a later analysis, TCR association rates were found to vary across HLA loci, with the most associated TCRs seen for DRB1 alleles and the fewest for HLA-C alleles.

The cohort was made up of 650 to 700 healthy bone marrow donors. Cohort members were all nominally healthy when sampled, although unrecorded immune exposures were likely present. The donor was CMV seropositive and was included in the group of 290 or so seropositive cohort members. Each donor provided a peripheral blood sample, and peripheral blood mononuclear cells were used for TCR beta sequencing. The Qiagen DNeasy Blood Extraction Kit was used to extract genomic DNA from the blood cell samples. Remarks on this clone: The antigen this receptor binds is unknown. Per-nucleotide qualities are absent, and no much larger clonotype sits a single base away.

CDR1 and CDR2 were assigned from the germline V gene as SQVTM and ANQGSEA. Trimmed from V: 6 bases; trimmed from J: 8 bases; junction bases lacking a gene match: 7. The CDR3 covers 12 residues, taking in both the cysteine and the phenylalanine. Here the CDR3 DNA is all that survives: 36 bases in frame from base 1. The sample comprised PBMCs. Recombination joined TRBV29-1 with TRBJ1-1; 9 of the junction bases match TRBD1. This TCR came from a man aged 18 to 29 in good health and CMV-seropositive. The CDR3 amino acid sequence is: CSVNRGHAEAFF. In nucleotide form, the sequence is TGCAGCGTCAACAGGGGGCATGCGGAAGCTTTCTTT.